The text below deals with one T cell receptor beta chain. The antigen remains undetermined. Some clones are missing from TCRdb's copy, which holds only in-frame ones; the method was immunoSEQ multiplex PCR. The table includes around 30,000 clones, around 93% detected once. The sample comes from a study of chemoradiotherapy in HPV16-positive cancers. For the study at large: A couple of HPV16-positive patients' cells yielded candidate HPV-specific clones and common motifs.

Repertoires were sampled repeatedly during chemoradiotherapy. The germline V gene encodes CDR1 MNHNS and CDR2 SASEGT. The CDR3 spans 14 residues. V gave up 3 bases and J gave up 7 bases, with 15 bases separating them. Study findings and constraints: Candidate HPV-specific clones and E7-related TCR motifs grew in tumor during treatment.

The chain is built from TRBV6-1 and TRBJ1-2; tentative D call: TRBD1 (5 bases). Sequences were derived from blood, sampled from a patient who underwent chemoradiotherapy. This receptor was obtained from a human donor with HPV-associated anogenital cancer. The CDR3 region is CASSDELRGSGYTF. In DNA, the CDR3 is TGTGCCAGCAGTGACGAGTTAAGGGGCTCTGGCTACACCTTC.